These 21 T cell receptor beta chains were all obtained from the same sample, sequenced in a study of cytomegalovirus exposure and HLA in healthy donors. The PCR employed 60 Vbeta primers together with 13 Jbeta primers. The repertoire was sequenced with immunoSEQ multiplex PCR; TCRdb's copy has only in-frame clones and lacks some. The table includes around 190,000 clones, 70% to 75% detected once. Sequencing was performed on PBMCs. The receptors were gathered from a man in his thirties or forties in good health and CMV-seropositive.

The chain combines TRBV18 with TRBJ2-3, with D perhaps matching TRBD1 (5 bases). V was pared by 3 bases and J by 2 bases, with 6 bases between. CDR1 and CDR2 from the germline V gene are KGHSH and LQKENI. CDR3 length: 13 amino acids. The DNA of the CDR3 is TGTGCCAGCTCACCCAGGGTCACAGATACGCAGTATTTT. This gives the protein CASSPRVTDTQYF.

This clone has a handful of counts. The chain recombines TRBV7-8 with TRBJ2-5; 11 bases line up with TRBD2. CDR3 length equals 19 residues. J was trimmed by 4 bases and V by 2 bases; bases with no gene match: 15. Germline CDR1 reads SGHVS; CDR2 reads FQNEAQ. This CDR3 is CASSLSGGLAARGGETQYF. The DNA for the CDR3 is TGTGCCAGCAGCTTATCCGGGGGACTAGCGGCCAGGGGAGGAGAGACCCAGTACTTC.

Concerning this clone itself: The junction does not match germline at one end; this may be a read error. Other DNA sequences in the sample encode the same CDR3. This chain connects TRBV7-3 to TRBJ2-7, with 7 bases lining up with TRBD2. Per germline, CDR1 SGHTA and CDR2 FQGTGA. CDR3 length: 16 amino acids. Written as DNA, the CDR3 is TGCGCCAGCAGCTTAGGGGCGGGCGGGAGTCTCGACGAGCAGTACTTC. Its translation: CASSLGAGGSLDEQYF.

The CDR3 here is CASRGGVGEKLFF. CDR3 sequence (DNA): TGTGCCAGCAGGGGGGGGGTTGGCGAAAAACTGTTTTTT. The V gene is TRBV7-2, the J gene TRBJ1-4, with D possibly being TRBD1 (5 bases). The germline CDR1 and CDR2 sequences are SGHTA and FQGNSA. The CDR3 is 13 residues long. V dropped 6 bases and J dropped 8 bases, with 13 bases sitting between them.

The sample holds one count of this clone. The genes are TRBV7-9 and TRBJ2-5; 10 bases are a match to TRBD2. Germline V gene sequence: CDR1 SEHNR, CDR2 FQNEAQ (reference sequence). The CDR3 totals 16 residues. V was pared by 2 bases and J by 4 bases, with 7 bases of the junction left unmatched. CDR3: CASSLSTASGGETQYF. The CDR3 DNA is TGTGCCAGCAGCTTATCGACGGCTAGCGGGGGAGAGACCCAGTACTTC.

This chain joins TRBV6-5 and TRBJ1-1; the D is unclear. V was shortened by 7 bases and J by 5 bases, with 17 bases between the two germline ends. The CDR3 covers 14 residues. Germline V gene data show CDR1 as MNHEY and CDR2 as SVGAGI. The CDR3 nucleotides read TGTGCCAGCACTAGACATAGGAGGGAGACTGAAGCTTTCTTT. It specifies CASTRHRRETEAFF.

This chain connects TRBV13 to TRBJ2-1; TRBD2 is a possible D gene (5 bases). Trimming took 1 base from V and 9 from J, leaving 13 bases between them. Germline V gene data show CDR1 as PRHDT and CDR2 as FYEKMQ (reference sequence). The CDR3 length is 14 residues. CDR3 sequence reads: CASSLASRVTEQFF. The CDR3 DNA reads TGTGCCAGCAGCTTAGCCTCGAGGGTGACTGAGCAGTTCTTC.

The chain has TRBV11-3 and TRBJ2-3; tentative D call: TRBD2 (5 bases). The CDR3 runs to 16 residues. V was shortened by 1 base and J by 6 bases, with 17 bases between the two germline ends. CDR1 and CDR2 from the germline V gene are SGHNT and YENEEA. The CDR3 here is CASSLGESSRADTQYF. DNA of the CDR3: TGTGCCAGCAGCTTAGGGGAGTCCTCTCGTGCGGATACGCAGTATTTT.

This chain joins TRBV18 and TRBJ2-5, with TRBD2 identical over 9 bases. V lost 3 bases to trimming and J lost 2 bases; unmatched junction nucleotides: 7. The CDR3 extends over 16 amino acids. Germline CDR1 and CDR2: KGHSH and LQKENI. CDR3 protein: CASSPRGGLAQETQYF. The CDR3 bases are TGTGCCAGCTCACCTCGAGGGGGACTAGCACAAGAGACCCAGTACTTC.

This clone occurred a few times. The chain couples TRBV7-9 to TRBJ2-7; 9 bases line up with TRBD2. The V segment lost 5 bases and the J segment 0 bases; nucleotides outside the gene matches: 8. This CDR3 has 16 amino acids. Germline CDR1 is SEHNR and CDR2 is FQNEAQ (reference sequence). CDR3 residues: CASSGIIAGASYEQYF. CDR3 nucleotide sequence: TGTGCCAGCAGCGGAATTATAGCGGGGGCCTCCTACGAGCAGTACTTC.

This clone occurred a few times. Other DNA variants within this sample encode the same CDR3. The chain has TRBV19 and TRBJ2-1, with 11 bases aligning to TRBD2. CDR1 is LNHDA and CDR2 is SQIVND in the germline V gene (reference sequence). J lost 4 bases, V lost 3 bases, and 2 bases had no gene match. The CDR3 totals 15 residues. CDR3 coding DNA: TGTGCCAGTAGTATGACTAGCGGGGATTACAATGAGCAGTTCTTC. It encodes CASSMTSGDYNEQFF.

V is TRBV28 and J is TRBJ1-4, with D possibly being TRBD1 (6 bases). Germline V gene lookup returns CDR1 MDHEN and CDR2 SYDVKM. With 5 bases removed from V and 6 bases from J, the gap between germline ends came to 28 bases. The CDR3 is 19 residues long. The CDR3 DNA sequence: TGTGCCAGCAGTCCCTACCGGGGGTGGGGGGGCTGGGTAGATGAAAAACTGTTTTTT. It codes for CASSPYRGWGGWVDEKLFF. The whole variable domain, remainder taken from reference TRBV28 and TRBJ1-4, is DVKVTQSSRYLVKRTGEKVFLECVQDMDHENMFWYRQDPGLGLRLIYFSYDVKMKEKGDIPEGYSVSREKKERFSLILESASTNQTSMYLCASSPYRGWGGWVDEKLFFGSGTQLSVL.

V gene TRBV29-1 combines with J gene TRBJ2-5; D is unclear. Germline V gives CDR1 SQVTM, CDR2 ANQGSEA. Trimming cost V 5 bases and J 0 bases, with 19 bases left between them. This CDR3 contains 16 residues. CDR3: CSVNMPWAVYQETQYF. The CDR3 nucleotides are TGCAGCGTTAACATGCCCTGGGCAGTGTACCAAGAGACCCAGTACTTC.

A single count supports this clone. This chain uses TRBV4-1 with TRBJ1-1; possibly TRBD1 for D (6 bases). CDR1 MGHRA and CDR2 YSYEKL come from the germline V gene. Trimming left V 5 bases short and J 1 base short, with 14 bases between. The CDR3 runs to 15 residues. CDR3 sequence: CASSNRGAENTEAFF. The CDR3 coding sequence is TGCGCCAGCAGCAATCGGGGGGCGGAGAACACTGAAGCTTTCTTT.

V usage is TRBV7-2 and J usage is TRBJ1-5, with TRBD1 matching over 7 bases. The ends lost 5 bases at V and 0 bases at J; junction bases unmatched: 1. Germline assignment: CDR1 SGHTA and CDR2 FQGNSA. CDR3 size: 14 residues. CDR3 sequence: CASSDRASNQPQHF. CDR3 coding DNA: TGTGCCAGCAGCGACAGGGCTAGCAATCAGCCCCAGCATTTT. The full variable domain, with the rest looked up from reference TRBV7-2 and TRBJ1-5, is GAGVSQSPSNKVTEKGKDVELRCDPISGHTALYWYRQSLGQGLEFLIYFQGNSAPDKSGLPSDRFSAERTGGSVSTLTIQRTQQEDSAVYLCASSDRASNQPQHFGDGTRLSIL.

This chain joins TRBV7-9 and TRBJ1-2, with TRBD1 identical over 7 bases. The CDR3 runs to 14 residues. Germline assignment: CDR1 SEHNR and CDR2 FQNEAQ (reference sequence). The V and J ends lost 5 bases and 8 bases, in that order; junction bases with no gene match: 11. The CDR3 DNA is TGTGCCAGCAGCGACTTAGGGGGCGAGCGCGGCTACACCTTC. Protein product: CASSDLGGERGYTF.

The rearrangement joins TRBV6-4 to TRBJ2-2, with a possible D match to TRBD2 (6 bases). The germline V gene encodes CDR1 MRHNA and CDR2 SNTAGT. Trimming took 6 bases from V and 8 from J, leaving 19 bases between them. The length of the CDR3 is 15 residues. CDR3 sequence (DNA): TGTGCCAGCAGAAAGACGGGACTCATGCCAGGGGAGCTGTTTTTT. Translated, it gives CASRKTGLMPGELFF.

The V call is TRBV9, the J call TRBJ2-2, with a tentative D call TRBD2 (6 bases). Germline V gives CDR1 SGDLS, CDR2 YYNGEE. The CDR3 totals 14 residues. V lost 5 bases and J lost 5, with 13 bases in between. CDR3 in amino acids: CASSLMGGTGELFF. In nucleotides, the CDR3 is TGTGCCAGCAGTCTTATGGGGGGAACCGGGGAGCTGTTTTTT.

This chain uses TRBV5-1 with TRBJ1-1, with 9 bases lining up with TRBD1. The CDR3 extends over 15 amino acids. The V segment lost 4 bases and the J segment 4 bases; nucleotides outside the gene matches: 8. CDR1 is SGHRS and CDR2 is YFSETQ in the germline V gene. CDR3 nucleotide sequence: TGCGCCAGCAGCGCACGGACAGGGGTCGGCACTGAAGCTTTCTTT. Translated, it gives CASSARTGVGTEAFF.

The rearrangement joins TRBV5-1 to TRBJ2-1; unclear D gene. Trimming took off 5 bases at V and 1 base at J, with 13 bases between the two ends. The CDR3 has 15 amino acids. Germline CDR1 reads SGHRS; CDR2 reads YFSETQ. The CDR3: CASRLTPRSYNEQFF. CDR3 sequence (DNA): TGCGCCAGCAGACTGACTCCGCGTTCCTACAATGAGCAGTTCTTC.

This clone was recorded only once. The rearrangement uses TRBV5-1 and TRBJ1-1; D gene unclear. The CDR3 runs to 13 residues. Germline loops: CDR1 SGHRS, CDR2 YFSETQ. The V and J ends lost 1 base and 5 bases respectively, with 9 bases between them. The chain's CDR3 is CASSLQVMTEAFF. Written as DNA, the CDR3 is TGCGCCAGCAGCTTGCAGGTCATGACTGAAGCTTTCTTT.